The 28 T cell receptor beta chains given below trace back to one sample, sequenced in a study of HIV-infected patients and healthy controls. Using its own MiXCR run on the 5' RACE reads, TCRdb lists one record per CDR3 protein. This sample carries 55,000 to 70,000 distinct CDR3 sequences, 15% to 20% of them seen once, and the ten largest clones take 1.4%. Sequencing used CD4+ T cells from blood. The receptors here all came from a human donor in good health.

The chain joins TRBV10-3 to TRBJ2-3, with D possibly TRBD1 on 6 matching bases. CDR1 is ENHRY, CDR2 SYGVKD, per germline. Trimming removed 6 bases from V and 0 bases from J, with 13 bases in between. The CDR3 covers 15 residues. Here the CDR3 reads CAIRPGQASTDTQYF. The DNA for the CDR3 is TGTGCCATCAGGCCGGGACAAGCTAGCACAGATACGCAGTATTTT.

In this sample, this clonotype turned up many times. The genes are TRBV2 and TRBJ1-2; D is unresolved. The ends were cut back, 3 bases at V and 8 bases at J, with 19 bases in the middle. The CDR3 runs 15 residues. CDR1 and CDR2 from the germline V gene are SNHLY and FYNNEI. CDR3 amino acids: CASSDKKASLGGYTF. As DNA, the CDR3 is TGTGCCAGCAGTGATAAGAAGGCCTCCTTAGGAGGCTACACCTTC.

In DNA, the CDR3 is TGTGCCAGCCAGAGAGTAGGAATATATGGCTACACCTTC. It yields the protein CASQRVGIYGYTF. The V call is TRBV5-6, the J call TRBJ1-2; unclear D gene. The V gene lost 7 bases and the J gene lost 5 bases, with 15 bases spanning the gap. The CDR3 is made up of 13 amino acids. The V gene's germline CDR1 is SGHDT and CDR2 YYEEEE.

V and J are TRBV7-6 and TRBJ1-1; no reliable D call. CDR3 length: 14 amino acids. Germline lookup yields CDR1 SGHVS and CDR2 FNYEAQ. The ends were cut back, 3 bases at V and 2 bases at J, with 10 bases in the middle. CDR3 sequence: CASSFGPRNTEAFF. DNA for the CDR3: TGTGCCAGCAGCTTCGGACCTAGAAACACTGAAGCTTTCTTT.

V usage is TRBV7-2 and J usage is TRBJ2-5; TRBD2 is a possible D gene (6 bases). The CDR3 has 14 residues. Germline V gene data show CDR1 as SGHTA and CDR2 as FQGNSA. With 3 bases removed from V and 3 bases from J, the gap between germline ends came to 11 bases. The CDR3 loop is CASSLTRAEETQYF. The CDR3 DNA reads TGTGCCAGCAGCTTGACTAGAGCCGAAGAGACCCAGTACTTC.

This chain links TRBV7-9 with TRBJ2-7; 8 positions match TRBD1. The germline V gene has CDR1 SEHNR and CDR2 FQNEAQ (reference sequence). CDR3 length: 15 residues. V lost 5 bases, J lost 3 bases, and 9 bases stayed unmatched. Here the CDR3 reads CASSPDRGVGYEQYF. CDR3 DNA sequence: TGTGCCAGCAGCCCAGACAGGGGTGTTGGCTACGAGCAGTACTTC.

There are many counts of this clonotype. The chain uses TRBV15 and TRBJ2-3; 11 positions agree with TRBD1. Germline CDR1 is LNHNV and CDR2 is YYDKDF (reference sequence). There are 17 residues in the CDR3. V dropped 0 bases and J dropped 3; count of bases not matched to a gene: 5. As DNA, the CDR3 is TGTGCCACCAGCAGAGATGGGACAGGGGGAGGAACAGATACGCAGTATTTT. Translating it yields CATSRDGTGGGTDTQYF.

This clonotype was seen once. The CDR3 DNA is TGTGCCACCAGCAGAGACAACACTGAAGCTTTCTTT. Its protein is CATSRDNTEAFF. The genes are TRBV15 and TRBJ1-1, with D hard to call. CDR3 length equals 12 residues. Trimming removed 0 bases from V and 2 bases from J, with 1 base in between. Germline lookup yields CDR1 LNHNV and CDR2 YYDKDF (reference sequence).

This clonotype was detected ten times or more. CDR3 in DNA: TGCAGTGCTAGAGCCGGTAGCGGGAGCTCCTACAATGAGCAGTTCTTC. The encoded protein is CSARAGSGSSYNEQFF. The chain combines TRBV20-1 with TRBJ2-1; 9 bases agree with TRBD2. J gave up 0 bases and V 1 base, and 4 bases lay outside the gene matches. CDR3 length: 16 amino acids. Germline assignment: CDR1 DFQATT and CDR2 SNEGSKA (reference sequence).

The chain recombines TRBV10-3 with TRBJ2-2; the D gene is possibly TRBD1 (5 bases). There are 10 residues in the CDR3. V lost 10 bases and J 5 bases, leaving 5 bases between the germline ends. CDR1 is ENHRY, CDR2 SYGVKD, per germline. Written as DNA, the CDR3 is TGTGCCACAGGGACCGGGGAGCTGTTTTTT. This encodes CATGTGELFF.

The genes are TRBV19 and TRBJ1-5; D unresolved. Germline CDR1 LNHDA, CDR2 SQIVND (reference sequence). Trimming left V 10 bases short and J 3 bases short, with 13 bases between. The CDR3 runs 13 residues. CDR3 bases: TGTGCCACCACACGGGGTTTCAATCAGCCCCAGCATTTT. Amino acid sequence: CATTRGFNQPQHF.

This clonotype showed up many times. The chain couples TRBV7-2 to TRBJ1-3, with no clear D. The germline V gene encodes CDR1 SGHTA and CDR2 FQGNSA. Deletions cut 1 base from V and 0 bases from J, with 7 bases between. The CDR3 runs to 15 residues. Here the CDR3 reads CASSLGPYSGNTIYF. As DNA, the CDR3 is TGTGCCAGCAGCTTAGGACCGTACTCTGGAAACACCATATATTTT.

This clonotype was counted many times. This rearrangement joins TRBV5-1 to TRBJ1-1, with a possible D match to TRBD1 (6 bases). V was clipped by 5 bases and J by 3 bases, with 14 bases between them. This CDR3 has 14 amino acids. Germline-derived CDR1 and CDR2 are SGHRS and YFSETQ. CDR3 residues: CASSLNSGDTEAFF. CDR3 bases: TGCGCCAGCAGTTTGAACTCAGGGGACACTGAAGCTTTCTTT.

The J gene is TRBJ1-5, the V gene TRBV24-1, with 11 nucleotides matching TRBD1. The CDR3 is 16 amino acids. The V segment lost 3 bases and the J segment 6 bases; nucleotides outside the gene matches: 6. The germline V gene has CDR1 KGHDR and CDR2 SFDVKD. Here the CDR3 reads CATSDAGQGASQPQHF. The CDR3 DNA follows: TGTGCCACCAGTGATGCAGGACAGGGGGCGAGTCAGCCCCAGCATTTT.

The chain uses TRBV14 and TRBJ2-7, with 10 bases that match TRBD2. Germline loops: CDR1 SGHDN, CDR2 FVKESK. The CDR3 is 17 amino acids. V gave up 4 bases and J gave up 3 bases; unmatched junction bases: 12. This CDR3 is CASSLASGGFPVYEQYF. The CDR3, as DNA: TGTGCCAGCAGCCTTGCTAGCGGGGGATTCCCGGTCTACGAGCAGTACTTC.

This clonotype was detected many times. J is TRBJ2-5 and V is TRBV15; no clear D gene. Germline V gene sequence: CDR1 LNHNV, CDR2 YYDKDF (reference sequence). V was shortened by 0 bases and J by 0 bases, with 5 bases between the two germline ends. The CDR3 loop spans 14 amino acids. CDR3 sequence reads: CATSRDRYQETQYF. Written as DNA, the CDR3 is TGTGCCACCAGCAGAGACAGGTACCAAGAGACCCAGTACTTC.

This chain connects TRBV12-3 or TRBV12-4 to TRBJ1-5, with D unresolved. V was cut by 3 bases and J by 5 bases, with 8 bases left in between. The CDR3 has 13 amino acids. This chain's CDR3 is CASSFRSDQPQHF. The CDR3, as DNA: TGTGCCAGCAGTTTCCGGTCGGATCAGCCCCAGCATTTT.

The J gene is TRBJ1-6, the V gene TRBV14; D gene ambiguous. The CDR3 has 15 amino acids. V was cut by 1 base and J by 7 bases, with 11 bases left in between. The germline CDR1 and CDR2 sequences are SGHDN and FVKESK. The chain's CDR3 is CASSQVSQANSPLHF. CDR3 bases: TGTGCCAGCAGCCAAGTCAGTCAGGCAAATTCACCCCTCCACTTT.

This clonotype was seen ten or more times. V and J are TRBV5-6 and TRBJ2-1; D not resolved. Trimming pared 1 base from V and 3 bases from J, leaving 5 bases between. Per germline, CDR1 SGHDT and CDR2 YYEEEE. CDR3 length: 13 amino acids. CDR3 nucleotide sequence: TGTGCCAGCAGCTTGAATGACTACAATGAGCAGTTCTTC. It yields the protein CASSLNDYNEQFF.

Ten or more counts support this clonotype. The gene calls are TRBV20-1 and TRBJ2-7, with a possible D match to TRBD2 (5 bases). Between the trimmed V and J ends, which lost 6 bases and 2 bases, there was a span of 11 bases. The CDR3 is made up of 12 amino acids. Germline V gene data show CDR1 as DFQATT and CDR2 as SNEGSKA (reference sequence). CDR3 residues: CSAAGITYEQYF. The CDR3 region has the DNA TGCAGTGCGGCCGGGATAACCTACGAGCAGTACTTC.

This clonotype occurred many times. The chain is built from TRBV12-3 or TRBV12-4 and TRBJ2-7, with D possibly called TRBD1 or TRBD2 (6 bases each). The CDR3 has 15 amino acids. V lost 5 bases and J lost 3, with 17 bases in between. Here the CDR3 DNA reads TGTGCCAGCAGTCCACTCGGGGGCGGATACTACGAGCAGTACTTC. Its protein is CASSPLGGGYYEQYF.

This clonotype has ten or more counts. The chain carries TRBV6-5 and TRBJ1-1; D gene ambiguous. CDR1 and CDR2 from the germline V gene are MNHEY and SVGAGI. Trimming removed 6 bases from V and 0 bases from J, with 8 bases in between. The CDR3 loop spans 13 amino acids. The CDR3 DNA follows: TGTGCCAGCAGGAGGACGGTGAACACTGAAGCTTTCTTT. It is translated as CASRRTVNTEAFF.

The V call is TRBV2, the J call TRBJ2-1, with D perhaps TRBD1 (5 bases). CDR1 and CDR2 (germline): SNHLY, FYNNEI. V shed 6 bases and J shed 0 bases, with 9 bases lying between them. The CDR3 spans 14 residues. The CDR3 DNA reads TGTGCCAGCAGAAAAGGGGTCTCCTACAATGAGCAGTTCTTC. Its protein is CASRKGVSYNEQFF.

This chain links TRBV7-9 with TRBJ1-1, with D tentatively TRBD1 (5 bases). The CDR3 extends over 14 amino acids. CDR1 and CDR2 (germline): SEHNR, FQNEAQ (reference sequence). Trimming removed 2 bases from V and 3 bases from J, with 10 bases in between. CDR3 coding DNA: TGTGCCAGCAGCTTACAGGGCAAGGACACTGAAGCTTTCTTT. This gives the protein CASSLQGKDTEAFF.

This chain connects TRBV18 to TRBJ2-5, with D possibly being TRBD1 or TRBD2 (7 bases each). Germline CDR1 is KGHSH and CDR2 is LQKENI. Trimming shortened V by 3 bases and J by 4 bases, and 21 bases separated the two germline ends. The CDR3 runs to 17 residues. In DNA form, the CDR3 reads TGTGCCAGCTCACCTCTTCGGACAGGCCGCGGGGGAGAGACCCAGTACTTC. It encodes CASSPLRTGRGGETQYF.

V and J are TRBV19 and TRBJ2-3; D is perhaps TRBD1 or TRBD2 (5 bases each). The V and J ends lost 3 bases and 2 bases respectively, with 12 bases between them. The CDR3 is 15 residues long. The germline gives CDR1 LNHDA, CDR2 SQIVND (reference sequence). CDR3 sequence reads: CASSIGTRYTDTQYF. The DNA of the CDR3 is TGTGCCAGTAGTATTGGGACCAGGTACACAGATACGCAGTATTTT.

This clonotype was counted at least ten times. The chain couples TRBV29-1 to TRBJ2-3; a possible D gene is TRBD1 (5 bases). CDR3 length equals 16 residues. Germline V gene sequence: CDR1 SQVTM, CDR2 ANQGSEA. The V and J ends lost 0 bases and 3 bases respectively, with 16 bases between them. Here the CDR3 DNA reads TGCAGCGTTGAAGATGGGGCCTCCTCGAGGACAGATACGCAGTATTTT. Protein product: CSVEDGASSRTDTQYF.

This clonotype was counted ten times or more. The CDR3 bases are TGTGCCAGCAGCTTAGCGAGACAGACCCAAGAGACCCAGTACTTC. This translates into CASSLARQTQETQYF. The chain recombines TRBV7-6 with TRBJ2-5; a possible D gene is TRBD1 (5 bases). Trimming cost V 0 bases and J 1 base, with 9 bases left between them. Germline CDR1 and CDR2: SGHVS and FNYEAQ. CDR3 length: 15 amino acids. Complete variable domain (other parts from reference TRBV7-6 and TRBJ2-5): GAGVSQSPRYKVTKRGQDVALRCDPISGHVSLYWYRQALGQGPEFLTYFNYEAQQDKSGLPNDRFSAERPEGSISTLTIQRTEQRDSAMYRCASSLARQTQETQYFGPGTRLLVL.